Below, 7 T cell receptor beta chains from the same sample are listed, as sequenced in a study of blood T cell repertoires in COVID-19. This table comes from immunoSEQ multiplex PCR, and its TCRdb copy is limited to in-frame clones, with some not included. The table lists around 340,000 clones, approximately 89% of them singletons, with around 4% in the top ten. Sequenced sample: peripheral blood. Receptors originate from a woman between 55 and 75 years old with COVID-19, enrolled during active disease.

The V call is TRBV4-2, the J call TRBJ1-1; D not resolved. CDR1 and CDR2 (germline): LGHNA, YNFKEQ. The CDR3 contains 11 residues. Deletions cut 3 bases from V and 8 bases from J, with 7 bases between. The DNA of the CDR3 is TGTGCCAGCAGCCATACCAGGGAAGCTTTCTTT. It codes for CASSHTREAFF.

As concerns this clone: Other DNA sequences in this specimen translate into the identical CDR3. The chain has TRBV7-3 and TRBJ2-2; D is unclear. The V end was cut by 1 base, the J end by 2 bases, with 5 bases between. Germline V gene data show CDR1 as SGHTA and CDR2 as FQGTGA. This CDR3 comprises 14 residues. CDR3 nucleotide sequence: TGTGCCAGCAGCTTAAGCGGCAACACCGGGGAGCTGTTTTTT. Protein: CASSLSGNTGELFF. Full variable domain (remainder filled in from reference TRBV7-3 and TRBJ2-2): GAGVSQTPSNKVTEKGKYVELRCDPISGHTALYWYRQSLGQGPEFLIYFQGTGAADDSGLPNDRFFAVRPEGSVSTLKIQRTERGDSAVYLCASSLSGNTGELFFGEGSRLTVL.

The chain has TRBV20-1 and TRBJ2-1, with a tentative D call TRBD2 (5 bases). The V gene's germline CDR1 is DFQATT and CDR2 SNEGSKA (reference sequence). V lost 3 bases and J 9 bases, leaving 15 bases between the germline ends. There are 13 residues in the CDR3. The CDR3 region has the DNA TGCAGTGCTAGTAGAGGGAGTTCTAGTGAGCAGTTCTTC. Protein sequence: CSASRGSSSEQFF.

With regard to this clone: Relative to the germline gene, one junction end is altered; a read error may explain this. This chain uses TRBV4-1 with TRBJ1-2; D unclear. CDR3 length: 12 amino acids. Germline lookup yields CDR1 MGHRA and CDR2 YSYEKL. CDR3 loop: CASSQDMAKEVF. The CDR3 nucleotides read TGCGCCAGCAGCCAAGATATGGCTAAAGAGGTCTTC.

This clone was detected once. The rearrangement links TRBV5-8 to TRBJ2-7; TRBD2 matches 7 bases. The CDR3 contains 14 residues. The germline V gene encodes CDR1 SGHTS and CDR2 YDEGEE. V trimming: 0 bases; J trimming: 3 bases; junction bases outside the gene matches: 3. As DNA, the CDR3 is TGTGCCAGCAGCTTGGTCGGCGGGAGCTACGAGCAGTACTTC. It codes for CASSLVGGSYEQYF.

This clone turned up a few times. This rearrangement joins TRBV12-3 or TRBV12-4 to TRBJ1-5, with a tentative D call TRBD1 (5 bases). The CDR3 spans 12 residues. Trimming left V 8 bases short and J 4 bases short, with 9 bases between. DNA of the CDR3: TGTGCCAGCGGAGGGGTGAATCAGCCCCAGCATTTT. Translated: CASGGVNQPQHF.

The chain links TRBV19 to TRBJ1-2; D gene unclear. Germline-derived CDR1 and CDR2 are LNHDA and SQIVND (reference sequence). The CDR3 loop spans 13 amino acids. Between the trimmed V and J ends, which lost 4 bases and 2 bases, there was a span of 8 bases. The CDR3 DNA follows: TGTGCCAGTAGTACATCGGTGAACTATGGCTACACCTTC. This codes for CASSTSVNYGYTF. Full variable domain (remainder filled in from reference TRBV19 and TRBJ1-2): DGGITQSPKYLFRKEGQNVTLSCEQNLNHDAMYWYRQDPGQGLRLIYYSQIVNDFQKGDIAEGYSVSREKKESFPLTVTSAQKNPTAFYLCASSTSVNYGYTFGSGTRLTVV.